These 15 T cell receptor beta chains share one sample of origin, sequenced in a study of blood T cell repertoires in COVID-19. Libraries were prepared by immunoSEQ multiplex PCR; TCRdb keeps only in-frame clonotypes and omits some of them. The sample gives roughly 340,000 clones, under 95% of which show up once; under 3.5% is in the top ten. Sequencing was done on a sample of peripheral blood. All receptors come from a woman between 18 and 29 years old who had recovered from COVID-19.

The sample holds one count of this clone. The V call is TRBV7-9, the J call TRBJ1-3, with 7 positions matching TRBD1. CDR3 length equals 14 residues. Unmatched junction bases numbered 7, after V lost 4 bases and J lost 7 bases. Germline V gene lookup returns CDR1 SEHNR and CDR2 FQNEAQ (reference sequence). CDR3 in amino acids: CASSYTGEVNTIYF. In DNA, the CDR3 is TGTGCCAGCAGCTATACAGGGGAAGTGAACACCATATATTTT.

This chain connects TRBV7-2 to TRBJ2-5; TRBD2 might be the D (6 bases). The CDR3 totals 14 residues. Germline V gives CDR1 SGHTA, CDR2 FQGNSA. V was shortened by 5 bases and J by 5 bases, with 15 bases between the two germline ends. The CDR3 loop reads CASSITRAGETQYF. CDR3 sequence (DNA): TGTGCCAGCAGCATTACTAGAGCGGGTGAGACCCAGTACTTC.

The V call is TRBV30, the J call TRBJ1-4, with D unresolved. The germline V gene encodes CDR1 GTSNPN and CDR2 SVGIG (reference sequence). This CDR3 has 17 residues. Trimming pared 2 bases from V and 0 bases from J, leaving 16 bases between. The CDR3 spells CAWSLRKSGPTNEKLFF. The CDR3 DNA reads as TGTGCCTGGAGTTTGAGAAAGTCTGGGCCAACTAATGAAAAACTGTTTTTT. Variable domain in full (rest from reference TRBV30 and TRBJ1-4): SQTIHQWPATLVQPVGSPLSLECTVEGTSNPNLYWYRQAAGRGLQLLFYSVGIGQISSEVPQNLSASRPQDRQFILSSKKLLLSDSGFYLCAWSLRKSGPTNEKLFFGSGTQLSVL.

This clone was counted once. The chain combines TRBV10-3 with TRBJ1-4; weak D call: TRBD1 (5 bases). CDR1 and CDR2 (germline): ENHRY, SYGVKD. Trimming left V 0 bases short and J 3 bases short, with 8 bases between. The length of the CDR3 is 15 residues. The CDR3 reads CAISESGPSNEKLFF. CDR3 bases: TGTGCCATCAGTGAGTCGGGGCCATCTAATGAAAAACTGTTTTTT.

V gene TRBV29-1 combines with J gene TRBJ1-1; 11 bases are shared with TRBD1. The junction had 2 bases not matched to a gene; V was cut back by 2 bases and J by 6 bases. The germline V gene encodes CDR1 SQVTM and CDR2 ANQGSEA. The CDR3 runs 13 residues. In nucleotides, the CDR3 is TGCAGCGTTGAAAGGGACAGGGGGTCTGAAGCTTTCTTT. Translation gives CSVERDRGSEAFF.

This chain links TRBV19 with TRBJ1-1; 7 bases align to TRBD1. From germline, CDR1 is LNHDA and CDR2 SQIVND (reference sequence). The V and J ends lost 3 bases and 0 bases, in that order; junction bases with no gene match: 1. The CDR3 covers 14 residues. CDR3 loop: CASSIQGVNTEAFF. DNA of the CDR3: TGTGCCAGTAGTATCCAGGGGGTGAACACTGAAGCTTTCTTT. The whole variable domain, filled in from reference TRBV19 and TRBJ1-1, reads DGGITQSPKYLFRKEGQNVTLSCEQNLNHDAMYWYRQDPGQGLRLIYYSQIVNDFQKGDIAEGYSVSREKKESFPLTVTSAQKNPTAFYLCASSIQGVNTEAFFGQGTRLTVV.

This clone was seen once. The chain joins TRBV19 to TRBJ2-5; 10 bases are a match to TRBD2. The J segment lost 5 bases and the V segment lost 3 bases, leaving 3 bases of the junction unmatched. This CDR3 spans 14 amino acids. Germline V lookup: CDR1 LNHDA, CDR2 SQIVND (reference sequence). The CDR3: CASSILAGVETQYF. The CDR3 nucleotides are TGTGCCAGTAGTATTCTAGCGGGAGTTGAGACCCAGTACTTC.

The V gene is TRBV6-2 or TRBV6-3, the J gene TRBJ2-3; no definite D call. Germline values: CDR1 MNHEY, CDR2 SVGEGT. CDR3 length equals 14 residues. Between the trimmed V and J ends, which lost 5 bases and 0 bases, there was a span of 9 bases. The DNA of the CDR3 is TGTGCCAGCAGTCCCTTCGGTAGCACAGATACGCAGTATTTT. Encoded protein: CASSPFGSTDTQYF.

The V call is TRBV6-5, the J call TRBJ2-2, with 8 bases identical to TRBD1. The CDR3 is 14 amino acids. Unmatched junction bases numbered 3, after V lost 6 bases and J lost 3 bases. Germline CDR1 reads MNHEY; CDR2 reads SVGAGI. The CDR3 reads CASSATGDTGELFF. CDR3 nucleotide sequence: TGTGCCAGCAGCGCGACAGGGGACACCGGGGAGCTGTTTTTT.

This sequence joins TRBV3-1 (or the pseudogene TRBV3-2) and TRBJ2-3, with 9 bases identical to TRBD1. The CDR3 consists of 14 residues. After removal of 8 bases from V and 1 base from J, the junction contained 4 bases not matched to a gene. Germline V CDR1 and CDR2: LGHDT, YNNKEL (reference sequence). CDR3: CASGQGRRTDTQYF. CDR3 DNA sequence: TGTGCCAGCGGACAGGGGCGACGCACAGATACGCAGTATTTT.

The DNA of the CDR3 is TGTGCCAGCAGCTGGGGACAGGGGCCTGGTCAGCCCCAGCATTTT. As protein: CASSWGQGPGQPQHF. V and J are TRBV7-2 and TRBJ1-5; 10 bases are a match to TRBD1. Germline CDR1 SGHTA, CDR2 FQGNSA. The CDR3 consists of 15 residues. The junction had 6 bases not matched to a gene; V was cut back by 4 bases and J by 6 bases.

The chain recombines TRBV11-2 with TRBJ1-3; D not certain. This CDR3 has 13 residues. CDR1 and CDR2 from the germline V gene are SGHAT and FQNNGV. The V and J ends lost 5 bases and 7 bases respectively, with 12 bases between them. The chain's CDR3 is CASSPLIRNTIYF. The CDR3 DNA is TGTGCCAGCAGCCCCCTAATACGGAACACCATATATTTT.

V usage is TRBV7-2 and J usage is TRBJ2-1, with 9 bases that match TRBD2. V was pared by 5 bases and J by 6 bases, with 11 bases of the junction left unmatched. Germline V CDR1 and CDR2: SGHTA, FQGNSA. The CDR3 consists of 16 residues. The DNA for the CDR3 is TGTGCCAGCAGCCTCAGGGAGCGGGAGGTCCTCAATGAGCAGTTCTTC. Protein: CASSLREREVLNEQFF.

The chain carries TRBV5-8 and TRBJ1-1, with a tentative D call TRBD1 (5 bases). Between the trimmed V and J ends, which lost 4 bases and 4 bases, there was a span of 14 bases. The CDR3 runs 14 residues. Germline lookup yields CDR1 SGHTS and CDR2 YDEGEE. The CDR3 DNA reads as TGTGCCAGCAGCACGGGGGTCCAGCTCACTGAAGCTTTCTTT. Translated, it gives CASSTGVQLTEAFF.

The genes are TRBV6-5 and TRBJ1-2; 10 positions agree with TRBD1. Germline V gives CDR1 MNHEY, CDR2 SVGAGI. Germline trimming cut 7 bases from V and 4 bases from J; bases unmatched to any gene: 9. The CDR3 contains 15 residues. CDR3 in DNA: TGTGCCAGCACCCCAGGACAGGGGGGGTCCTATGGCTACACCTTC. Its translation: CASTPGQGGSYGYTF.